These 13 T cell receptor beta chains came from one sample sequenced in a study of response to subunit inactivated influenza vaccine. A single record per CDR3 protein comes from TCRdb applying MiXCR to the RT-PCR reads. The sample holds roughly 650,000 distinct CDR3 sequences; 12% to 15% are singletons and the top ten take 7.6%. This material consisted of PBMCs from blood, taken roughly 15 days before vaccination. These receptors came from a man in his forties or fifties who received an inactivated influenza vaccine.

This clonotype occurred a few times. J is TRBJ2-1 and V is TRBV24-1; 9 bases match TRBD1. V lost 1 base, J lost 7 bases, and 7 bases stayed unmatched. Germline CDR1 reads KGHDR; CDR2 reads SFDVKD. The CDR3 has 16 residues. CDR3 amino acids: CATSDFGTGFGNEQFF. The DNA for the CDR3 is TGTGCCACCAGTGATTTTGGGACAGGGTTTGGAAATGAGCAGTTCTTC.

In this sample, this clonotype turned up a few times. The rearrangement links TRBV5-6 to TRBJ2-1, with 12 bases that match TRBD2. This CDR3 comprises 13 residues. V trimming: 1 base; J trimming: 14 bases; junction bases outside the gene matches: 4. The germline gives CDR1 SGHDT, CDR2 YYEEEE. This CDR3 reads CASSLSSGRGKFF. The DNA for the CDR3 is TGTGCCAGCAGCTTGTCTAGCGGGAGGGGGAAGTTCTTC.

This clonotype has just a few counts. This chain joins TRBV13 and TRBJ2-1; 15 nucleotides agree with TRBD2. V was clipped by 4 bases and J by 7 bases; unmatched bases: 2. CDR3 length equals 15 residues. Germline V gene sequence: CDR1 PRHDT, CDR2 FYEKMQ (reference sequence). The CDR3 DNA reads TGTGCCAGCAGCTACGGGACTAGCGGGAGGAATGAGCAGTTCTTC. Translating it yields CASSYGTSGRNEQFF.

The chain uses TRBV4-1 and TRBJ2-2, with 7 positions matching TRBD1. V gave up 4 bases and J gave up 7 bases; unmatched junction bases: 12. There are 16 residues in the CDR3. Germline lookup yields CDR1 MGHRA and CDR2 YSYEKL. The CDR3, as DNA: TGCGCCAGCAGCCTCTTTTCTGGGACAGTGAACGGGGAGCTGTTTTTT. It is translated as CASSLFSGTVNGELFF.

This chain joins TRBV6-1 and TRBJ2-2; D is unresolved. The CDR3 extends over 15 amino acids. CDR1 and CDR2 from the germline V gene are MNHNS and SASEGT. V was pared by 4 bases and J by 1 base, with 10 bases between. CDR3 coding DNA: TGTGCCAGCAGTGCCAGGACCGAGAACACCGGGGAGCTGTTTTTT. Translating it yields CASSARTENTGELFF.

This clonotype has more than one count but fewer than ten. The chain joins TRBV18 to TRBJ1-2; D is unresolved. This CDR3 comprises 16 residues. The germline V gene encodes CDR1 KGHSH and CDR2 LQKENI. V lost 1 base, J lost 0 bases, and 12 bases lay in between. The CDR3 DNA reads as TGTGCCAGCTCACCACTATGGGGAAAGTCTAACTATGGCTACACCTTC. As protein: CASSPLWGKSNYGYTF.

The chain carries TRBV29-1 and TRBJ2-1, with a weak D call TRBD2 (6 bases). The CDR3 has 13 residues. Germline V gene sequence: CDR1 SQVTM, CDR2 ANQGSEA. V dropped 1 base and J dropped 8 bases, with 12 bases sitting between them. CDR3 sequence reads: CSVEALALDEQFF. The CDR3 DNA is TGCAGCGTTGAAGCCCTAGCGCTGGATGAGCAGTTCTTC.

The rearrangement uses TRBV10-3 and TRBJ2-7, with D perhaps matching TRBD1 (6 bases). The CDR3 length is 13 residues. Germline loops: CDR1 ENHRY, CDR2 SYGVKD. Trimming stripped 7 bases from V and 5 bases from J, with 15 bases between. The CDR3 here is CAITHRRGDEQYF. In nucleotides, the CDR3 is TGTGCCATCACGCACCGCAGGGGCGACGAGCAGTACTTC.

This sequence joins TRBV12-3 or TRBV12-4 and TRBJ1-2, with D possibly matching TRBD1 (6 bases). The CDR3 is 14 amino acids. V gave up 7 bases and J gave up 5 bases, with 17 bases separating them. CDR3 sequence: CASTLRGGTYGYTF. The CDR3 DNA is TGTGCCAGCACCCTCAGGGGAGGGACATATGGCTACACCTTC.

This clonotype was counted only a few times. The chain carries TRBV5-6 and TRBJ1-4; D may be TRBD1 (5 bases). CDR3 length: 14 amino acids. Germline-derived CDR1 and CDR2 are SGHDT and YYEEEE. V lost 2 bases and J lost 7, with 12 bases in between. The CDR3 loop reads CASSFQGLTEKLFF. The DNA of the CDR3 is TGTGCCAGCAGCTTCCAGGGTCTCACTGAAAAACTGTTTTTT.

This clonotype was observed a handful of times. The rearrangement links TRBV6-5 to TRBJ2-7, with unresolved D. The V gene lost 0 bases and the J gene lost 1 base, with 4 bases spanning the gap. Germline-derived CDR1 and CDR2 are MNHEY and SVGAGI. The CDR3 sequence is 13 residues long. Here the CDR3 DNA reads TGTGCCAGCAGTTACTCTCGATCCTACGAGCAGTACTTC. The encoded protein is CASSYSRSYEQYF.

There are many counts of this clonotype. The rearrangement uses TRBV5-1 and TRBJ2-7; TRBD1 matches 9 bases. The CDR3 runs to 15 residues. The V segment lost 6 bases and the J segment 5 bases; nucleotides outside the gene matches: 12. Per germline, CDR1 SGHRS and CDR2 YFSETQ. DNA for the CDR3: TGCGCCAGCAAGAGGGAAAACAGGGGGCCAAACGAGCAGTACTTC. Protein sequence: CASKRENRGPNEQYF.

This clonotype was counted at least ten times. An end of the junction does not agree with germline; a read error may underlie this. The rearrangement joins TRBV5-6 to TRBJ2-1; D not certain. This CDR3 is built from 14 residues. The germline V gene has CDR1 SGHDT and CDR2 YYEEEE. CDR3 in DNA: TGTGCCAGCAGTTTGGAACTTAGGTACAATGAGCAGTTCTTC. It yields the protein CASSLELRYNEQFF.